The present T cell receptor beta chain was sequenced within a study of T cell changes during pregnancy in multiple sclerosis. Method: immunoSEQ multiplex PCR; TCRdb's copy keeps in-frame clones and lacks some. The data contain some 30,000 clones, nearly 90% of them singletons. This clone was counted a few times. The origin of this receptor is a female donor in good health, enrolled as a control in a pregnancy study. The sequencing here drew on CD4+ T cells from peripheral blood mononuclear cells, taken in the third trimester of pregnancy.

The DNA for the CDR3 is TGCAGTGCTAGAGACCCCAGTGGCTACACCTTC. This codes for CSARDPSGYTF. The chain uses TRBV20-1 and TRBJ1-2; no reliable D call. This CDR3 has 11 residues. Germline V gives CDR1 DFQATT, CDR2 SNEGSKA (reference sequence). The V gene lost 0 bases and the J gene lost 7 bases, with 6 bases spanning the gap.